This T cell receptor (beta chain) is drawn from a study of siplizumab effects on memory and regulatory T cells. This clone was counted between two and nine times. Germline lookup yields CDR1 MNHNY and CDR2 SVGAGI (reference sequence). The CDR3 covers 11 residues. V lost 6 bases and J 0 bases, leaving 2 bases between the germline ends. Profiling relied on immunoSEQ multiplex PCR, and the TCRdb table lists in-frame clones only, not all of them. The repertoire holds tens of thousands of clones, about 94% seen once, with roughly 0.3% in the top ten. This rearrangement joins TRBV6-6 to TRBJ1-1; D gene uncertain. The sequencing input was non-Treg CD4+ T cells sorted from blood. This TCR came from a human donor in good health. The CDR3 DNA reads TGTGCCAGCAGGGTGAACACTGAAGCTTTCTTT. This gives the protein CASRVNTEAFF.